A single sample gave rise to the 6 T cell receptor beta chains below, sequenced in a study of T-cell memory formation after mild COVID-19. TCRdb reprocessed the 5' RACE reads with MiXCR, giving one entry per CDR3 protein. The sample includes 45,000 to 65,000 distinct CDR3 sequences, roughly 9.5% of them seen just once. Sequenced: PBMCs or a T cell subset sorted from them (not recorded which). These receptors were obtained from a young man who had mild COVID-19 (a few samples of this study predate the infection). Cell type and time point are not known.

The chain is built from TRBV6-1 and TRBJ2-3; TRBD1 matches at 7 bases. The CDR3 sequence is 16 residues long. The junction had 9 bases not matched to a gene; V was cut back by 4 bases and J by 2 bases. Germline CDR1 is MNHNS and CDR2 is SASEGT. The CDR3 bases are TGTGCCAGCAGTGGACAGGGCCTACTCCCCACAGATACGCAGTATTTT. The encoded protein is CASSGQGLLPTDTQYF.

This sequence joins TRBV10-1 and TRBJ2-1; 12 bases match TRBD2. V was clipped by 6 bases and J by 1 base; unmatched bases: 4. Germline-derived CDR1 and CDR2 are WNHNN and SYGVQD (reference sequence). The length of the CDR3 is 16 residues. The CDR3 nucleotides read TGCGCCAGCAGCGATCTAGCGGGGGGGTCCTACAATGAGCAGTTCTTC. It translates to CASSDLAGGSYNEQFF.

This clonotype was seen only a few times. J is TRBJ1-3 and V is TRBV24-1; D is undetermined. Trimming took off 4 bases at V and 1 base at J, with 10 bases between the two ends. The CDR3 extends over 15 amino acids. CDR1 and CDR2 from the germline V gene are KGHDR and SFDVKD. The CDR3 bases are TGTGCCACCAGTGACCCACGAGGGTCTGGAAACACCATATATTTT. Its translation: CATSDPRGSGNTIYF.

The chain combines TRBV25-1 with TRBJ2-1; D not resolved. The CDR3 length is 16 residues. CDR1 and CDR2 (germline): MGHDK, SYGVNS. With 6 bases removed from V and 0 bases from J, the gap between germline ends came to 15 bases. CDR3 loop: CASSPPVQSSYNEQFF. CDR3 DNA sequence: TGTGCCAGCAGCCCGCCGGTACAGAGCTCCTACAATGAGCAGTTCTTC.

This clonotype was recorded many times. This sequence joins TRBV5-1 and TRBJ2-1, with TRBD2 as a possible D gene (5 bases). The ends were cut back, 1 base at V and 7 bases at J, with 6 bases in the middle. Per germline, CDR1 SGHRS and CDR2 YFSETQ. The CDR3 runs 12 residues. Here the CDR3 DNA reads TGCGCCAGCAGCTTGACTAGGAATGAGCAGTTCTTC. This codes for CASSLTRNEQFF.

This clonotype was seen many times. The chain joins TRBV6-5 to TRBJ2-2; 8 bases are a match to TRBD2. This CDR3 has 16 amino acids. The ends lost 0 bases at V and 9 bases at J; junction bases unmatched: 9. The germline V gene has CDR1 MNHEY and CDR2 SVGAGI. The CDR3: CASSYSVNSGVRELFF. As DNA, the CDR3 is TGTGCCAGCAGTTACTCTGTGAATAGCGGGGTCCGGGAGCTGTTTTTT.